The clone carrying this T cell receptor beta chain has a handful of counts. Its specificity is unknown. Constant-segment primers and 5'RACE yielded cDNA libraries for TCR alpha and TCR beta, each carrying sample barcodes and UMIs. Each CDR3 protein is one row after TCRdb ran MiXCR on the 5' RACE reads. This table has about 310,000 distinct CDR3 sequences, approximately 15% appearing once. This sample is drawn from a study of T-cell memory formation after mild COVID-19. General observations from the study: Contracting clones from day 15 to 85 showed balanced CD4/CD8; later expanders favored CD4+.

The sample comprised PBMCs or a T cell subset sorted from them (not recorded which). The sequence was collected from a man aged 18-30 years who had mild COVID-19 (a few samples of this study predate the infection). Cell type and time point are not known.

The CDR3 loop is CASSALSWATGELFF. For the CDR3, the DNA is TGTGCCAGCAGCGCTCTCTCCTGGGCCACCGGGGAGCTGTTTTTT. V is TRBV7-9 and J is TRBJ2-2; D remains unclear. The CDR3 contains 15 residues. Germline lookup yields CDR1 SEHNR and CDR2 FQNEAQ (reference sequence). V was cut by 5 bases and J by 4 bases, with 14 bases left in between.